This TCR beta chain was identified during a study of T-cell reconstitution after alpha-beta-depleted transplantation in children. The study's findings and limits: Several hundred rapidly expanded clones from non-depleted graft cells reportedly supplied alpha-beta T cells about two months post-transplant. Certain patients had high TCRbeta diversity at day 60, and it came from recipient T cells and thymic progenitors that survived. The authors attributed T-cell counts and diversity one year after transplant mostly to newly produced T cells.

Preparation of the TCRbeta library involved a method that used unique molecular identifiers. TCRdb analysed the PCR reads with MiXCR anew, one entry per CDR3 protein. Among roughly 280,000 distinct CDR3 sequences listed, under 14% were seen once. In its sample, this clonotype was seen many times. Its antigen remains unidentified. This CDR3 comprises 16 residues. V lost 4 bases and J lost 2, with 16 bases in between. Germline lookup yields CDR1 SGHRS and CDR2 YFSETQ. The chain recombines TRBV5-1 with TRBJ2-1, with D tentatively TRBD1 or TRBD2 (5 bases each). The TCR sequence derives from a male patient aged 2-10 years who had a stem cell transplant for chronic granulomatous disease, so the T cells may come from the graft donor. This specimen consisted of peripheral blood, obtained 180 days after TCRalphabeta/CD19-depleted stem cell transplant. For the CDR3, the DNA is TGCGCCAGCAGCCAGGGACCCCCTACAACCTACAATGAGCAGTTCTTC. It yields the protein CASSQGPPTTYNEQFF.